A selection of T cell receptor beta chains follows, all from one sample in a study of blood T cell repertoires in COVID-19. The data were produced by immunoSEQ multiplex PCR, yet TCRdb's version contains in-frame clones alone and is incomplete. The data contain about 150,000 clones, 70% to 90% of them singletons. The specimen was peripheral blood. The receptors were gathered from a man aged 50 to 59 who had recovered from COVID-19. Each CDR3 is given with its conserved first and last residue. The order of the fields is D gene, V gene, clone size, J gene, CDR3 protein, CDR3 DNA. D genes are given only for firm matches. Clone size is given for some rows only: seen once, a few or many times, or a class if the clone is expanded.

D: TRBD1; V: TRBV5-1; size: NA; J: TRBJ2-7; CDR3: CASSLQGVSYEQYF; DNA: TGCGCCAGCAGCTTACAGGGGGTGTCCTACGAGCAGTACTTC
D: NA; V: TRBV10-2; size: NA; J: TRBJ2-5; CDR3: CASSDPSTGKWETQYF; DNA: TGCGCCAGCAGTGACCCGAGCACAGGGAAATGGGAGACCCAGTACTTC
D: NA; V: TRBV7-6; size: NA; J: TRBJ1-2; CDR3: CASSPGTLANYGYTF; DNA: TGTGCCAGCAGCCCTGGGACTCTGGCTAACTATGGCTACACCTTC
D: NA; V: TRBV28; size: NA; J: TRBJ1-6; CDR3: CASSPRSSSYNSPLHF; DNA: TGTGCCAGCAGCCCCCGGAGCAGCTCCTATAATTCACCCCTCCACTTT
D: TRBD1; V: TRBV7-2; size: NA; J: TRBJ2-5; CDR3: CASSTGVQETQYF; DNA: TGTGCCAGCAGCACAGGGGTCCAAGAGACCCAGTACTTC
D: TRBD1; V: TRBV7-9; size: NA; J: TRBJ1-4; CDR3: CASTPDRVNEKLFF; DNA: TGTGCCAGCACCCCGGACAGGGTGAATGAAAAACTGTTTTTT
D: NA; V: TRBV6-6; size: NA; J: TRBJ2-4; CDR3: CASSALGRAPQNIQYF; DNA: TGTGCCAGCAGTGCACTAGGACGCGCGCCCCAAAACATTCAGTACTTC
D: NA; V: TRBV19; size: NA; J: TRBJ2-5; CDR3: CASSTSSVVLETQYF; DNA: TGTGCCAGTAGTACCTCTTCGGTGGTGTTGGAGACCCAGTACTTC
D: NA; V: TRBV2; size: NA; J: TRBJ2-5; CDR3: CASRVRGGETQYF; DNA: TGTGCCAGCAGAGTCAGGGGCGGCGAGACCCAGTACTTC
D: NA; V: TRBV28; size: once; J: TRBJ1-2; CDR3: CASRSGSARYGYTF; DNA: TGTGCCAGCAGGTCTGGCAGCGCTAGATATGGCTACACCTTC
D: NA; V: TRBV3-1/TRBV3-2; size: few; J: TRBJ1-1; CDR3: CASGGEGVYTEAFF; DNA: TGTGCCAGTGGCGGGGAGGGGGTCTACACTGAAGCTTTCTTT
D: TRBD1; V: TRBV11-2; size: NA; J: TRBJ2-3; CDR3: CASSLGDRGQDTQYF; DNA: TGTGCCAGCAGCTTAGGGGACAGGGGGCAAGATACGCAGTATTTT
D: NA; V: TRBV5-5; size: once; J: TRBJ2-2; CDR3: CASSSGGAGELFF; DNA: TGTGCCAGCAGCTCGGGGGGCGCCGGGGAGCTGTTTTTT
D: TRBD1; V: TRBV24-1; size: NA; J: TRBJ2-5; CDR3: CATSDYGQGGQETQYF; DNA: TGTGCCACCAGTGACTACGGACAGGGGGGGCAAGAGACCCAGTACTTC
D: NA; V: TRBV12-5; size: NA; J: TRBJ2-7; CDR3: CASGLAETAGIYEQYF; DNA: TGTGCTAGTGGTTTGGCAGAGACGGCCGGGATATACGAGCAGTACTTC
D: TRBD1; V: TRBV19; size: few; J: TRBJ2-4; CDR3: CASSIGDREAKNIQYF; DNA: TGTGCCAGTAGTATCGGGGACAGGGAGGCCAAAAACATTCAGTACTTC
D: NA; V: TRBV6-5; size: NA; J: TRBJ2-3; CDR3: CASSYPGTDTQYF; DNA: TGTGCCAGCAGTTACCCGGGGACAGATACGCAGTATTTT
D: TRBD1; V: TRBV11-3; size: NA; J: TRBJ2-7; CDR3: CASSLGTGVSYEQYF; DNA: TGTGCCAGCAGCCTTGGGACAGGAGTATCCTACGAGCAGTACTTC
D: TRBD1; V: TRBV14; size: NA; J: TRBJ2-2; CDR3: CASSHGTGINTGELFF; DNA: TGTGCCAGCAGCCACGGGACAGGGATCAATACCGGGGAGCTGTTTTTT
D: TRBD2; V: TRBV6-5; size: NA; J: TRBJ2-5; CDR3: CASRSSGGPQETQYF; DNA: TGTGCCAGCAGGTCTAGCGGGGGACCCCAAGAGACCCAGTACTTC